A single sample gave rise to the 21 T cell receptor beta chains below, sequenced in a study of regulatory T cells in long-lasting Graves disease. The sample's time point: newly diagnosed GD, antithyroid drugs for less than 3 months. RNA isolated from PBMCs was used to make the TCR library. Arm-PCR of CDR3 regions and iRepertoire HTBI primers were the basis on which TCR beta libraries were built. TCRdb analysed the multiplex PCR reads with MiXCR anew, one entry per CDR3 protein. The table records about 240,000 distinct CDR3 sequences, 20% to 25% of them present only once. This specimen consisted of peripheral blood mononuclear cells (PBMCs), obtained at new diagnosis, from a patient treated with antithyroid drugs. These receptors all stem from a female donor with Graves disease.

In its sample, this clonotype was seen many times. The V and J genes are TRBV12-3 or TRBV12-4 and TRBJ2-5; tentative D call: TRBD2 (6 bases). Trimming took 5 bases from V and 5 from J, leaving 15 bases between them. The CDR3 is made up of 14 amino acids. CDR3 DNA sequence: TGTGCCAGCAGTAAAACTTCAGGGAGGGAGACCCAGTACTTC. It codes for CASSKTSGRETQYF.

This clonotype was recorded many times. The J gene is TRBJ2-2, the V gene TRBV7-2, with 11 bases identical to TRBD2. CDR1 SGHTA and CDR2 FQGNSA come from the germline V gene. The CDR3 consists of 15 residues. The junction had 7 bases not matched to a gene; V was cut back by 6 bases and J by 7 bases. This CDR3 is CASRLTSGGYGELFF. For the CDR3, the DNA is TGTGCCAGCAGACTAACTAGCGGGGGATACGGGGAGCTGTTTTTT.

In regard to this clonotype: With only one base between it and a far larger clone, this is likely a read error. The chain combines TRBV12-3 or TRBV12-4 with TRBJ1-1; 7 nucleotides align to TRBD1. Trimming cost V 6 bases and J 4 bases; bases outside gene matches: 5. The CDR3 length is 13 residues. CDR3 residues: CASRDRVTTEAFF. The CDR3 DNA reads as TGTGCCAGCAGAGACAGGGTCACCACTGAAGCTTTCTTT.

This chain links TRBV6-1 with TRBJ2-7; D uncertain. Trimming removed 1 base from V and 7 bases from J, with 11 bases in between. CDR1 is MNHNS, CDR2 SASEGT, per germline. This CDR3 comprises 13 residues. CDR3 in amino acids: CASSEVGFGEQYF. CDR3 nucleotide sequence: TGTGCCAGCAGTGAAGTCGGTTTTGGGGAGCAGTACTTC.

The sample holds a few counts of this clonotype. The chain is built from TRBV7-9 and TRBJ1-4, with 9 bases identical to TRBD1. In germline, CDR1 is SEHNR, CDR2 FQNEAQ (reference sequence). The CDR3 runs 15 residues. With 1 base clipped from V and 8 bases from J, the junction kept 5 bases outside the gene matches. The CDR3 here is CASSLVGTGQEKLFF. The CDR3 DNA sequence: TGTGCCAGCAGCTTAGTCGGGACAGGGCAGGAAAAACTGTTTTTT.

A few counts support this clonotype. The rearrangement joins TRBV9 to TRBJ2-3; D may be TRBD1 or TRBD2 (5 bases each). CDR3 length: 15 residues. Germline CDR1 is SGDLS and CDR2 is YYNGEE. V dropped 4 bases and J dropped 2 bases, with 14 bases sitting between them. CDR3 region: CASSIRDGYTDTQYF. In DNA form, the CDR3 reads TGTGCCAGCAGCATCCGGGACGGATACACAGATACGCAGTATTTT.

This clonotype was recorded many times. The chain couples TRBV29-1 to TRBJ2-3; D gene uncertain. The CDR3 runs 9 residues. Germline V lookup: CDR1 SQVTM, CDR2 ANQGSEA. Trimming left V 4 bases short and J 13 bases short, with 9 bases between. CDR3 sequence: CSVAPLEYF. CDR3 nucleotide sequence: TGCAGCGTTGCGCCCCTGGAGTATTTT.

This clonotype was observed a few times. A much more abundant neighbour one base away suggests this may be a read error. The chain recombines TRBV6-1 with TRBJ2-1, with D perhaps TRBD2 (5 bases). CDR3 length: 13 amino acids. The germline V gene has CDR1 MNHNS and CDR2 SASEGT. The CDR3 nucleotides are TGTGCCAGTACTCCTGGAGGAGACAATGAGCAGCTCTTC. Protein sequence: CASTPGGDNEQLF.

J is TRBJ2-3 and V is TRBV19, with D maybe TRBD1 (6 bases). Between the trimmed V and J ends, which lost 5 bases and 1 base, there was a span of 16 bases. CDR1 is LNHDA and CDR2 is SQIVND in the germline V gene (reference sequence). The CDR3 runs 16 residues. The CDR3, as DNA: TGTGCCAGTAGTCCGGGACAAAAAATCGGCACAGATACGCAGTATTTT. It codes for CASSPGQKIGTDTQYF.

The CDR3 DNA is TGTGCCAGCAGCCGGACTACCTACGAGCAGTACTTC. Its translation: CASSRTTYEQYF. This rearrangement joins TRBV6-1 to TRBJ2-7; possibly TRBD2 for D (6 bases). Germline-derived CDR1 and CDR2 are MNHNS and SASEGT. Trimming took off 6 bases at V and 2 bases at J, with 8 bases between the two ends. The CDR3 covers 12 residues.

This clonotype was seen repeatedly, ten times or more. CDR3 residues: CASSLGEGPYEQYF. The CDR3 DNA reads as TGTGCCAGCAGCTTAGGGGAGGGGCCCTACGAGCAGTACTTC. The rearrangement links TRBV7-9 to TRBJ2-7; 7 nucleotides agree with TRBD2. The germline V gene has CDR1 SEHNR and CDR2 FQNEAQ (reference sequence). V lost 1 base to trimming and J lost 2 bases; unmatched junction nucleotides: 2. The CDR3 is 14 residues long.

This clonotype was detected a few times. The genes are TRBV5-4 and TRBJ2-7; no clear D gene. The CDR3 covers 15 residues. V was pared by 2 bases and J by 6 bases, with 18 bases between. Germline CDR1 SGHNT, CDR2 YYREEE (reference sequence). CDR3 protein: CASSFRWGDFFEQYF. CDR3 nucleotide sequence: TGTGCCAGCAGCTTTAGGTGGGGTGACTTTTTCGAGCAGTACTTC. Full variable domain (missing parts from reference TRBV5-4 and TRBJ2-7): ETGVTQSPTHLIKTRGQQVTLRCSSQSGHNTVSWYQQALGQGPQFIFQYYREEENGRGNFPPRFSGLQFPNYSSELNVNALELDDSALYLCASSFRWGDFFEQYFGPGTRLTVT.

This clonotype was detected ten times or more. This chain links TRBV14 with TRBJ1-2; D not resolved. Trimming cost V 4 bases and J 5 bases, with 11 bases left between them. CDR1 and CDR2 from the germline V gene are SGHDN and FVKESK. The CDR3 length is 13 residues. The CDR3 bases are TGTGCCAGCAGCCCCCCATCGGGATATGGCTACACCTTC. Protein product: CASSPPSGYGYTF. Full variable domain (outside the CDR3, taken from reference TRBV14 and TRBJ1-2): EAGVTQFPSHSVIEKGQTVTLRCDPISGHDNLYWYRRVMGKEIKFLLHFVKESKQDESGMPNNRFLAERTGGTYSTLKVQPAELEDSGVYFCASSPPSGYGYTFGSGTRLTVV.

This clonotype was recorded at least ten times. V gene TRBV18 combines with J gene TRBJ2-7, with D possibly being TRBD1 (7 bases). The CDR3 contains 15 residues. CDR1 and CDR2 from the germline V gene are KGHSH and LQKENI. Deletions cut 3 bases from V and 4 bases from J, with 16 bases between. The CDR3 region is CASSPGGTELYEQYF. The CDR3 bases are TGTGCCAGCTCACCTGGGGGGACAGAGCTATACGAGCAGTACTTC.

In this sample, this clonotype turned up many times. The V call is TRBV5-1, the J call TRBJ2-5; 7 bases are a match to TRBD2. V lost 0 bases, J lost 4 bases, and 9 bases stayed unmatched. CDR1 and CDR2 from the germline V gene are SGHRS and YFSETQ. The CDR3 contains 16 residues. CDR3 residues: CASSLGAATGGETQYF. The CDR3 nucleotides read TGCGCCAGCAGCTTGGGGGCGGCAACGGGGGGAGAGACCCAGTACTTC.

At least ten counts were recorded for this clonotype. The chain recombines TRBV10-3 with TRBJ2-2, with 9 bases aligning to TRBD1. In germline, CDR1 is ENHRY, CDR2 SYGVKD. J was trimmed by 3 bases and V by 6 bases; bases with no gene match: 11. The CDR3 loop spans 17 amino acids. The CDR3: CAISATTGGTDTGELFF. CDR3 in DNA: TGTGCCATCAGCGCAACTACAGGGGGCACGGACACCGGGGAGCTGTTTTTT.

The table lists this clonotype with many counts. V usage is TRBV28 and J usage is TRBJ1-6, with TRBD1 matching over 8 bases. The V and J ends lost 6 bases and 6 bases, in that order; junction bases with no gene match: 7. In germline, CDR1 is MDHEN, CDR2 SYDVKM. This CDR3 has 15 residues. The CDR3 DNA is TGTGCCAGCAGGACCCAGGGGGCGGGTAATTCACCCCTCCACTTT. Translating it yields CASRTQGAGNSPLHF.

This clonotype has at least ten counts. The chain couples TRBV11-1 to TRBJ2-7; D is possibly TRBD1 (5 bases). V lost 2 bases, J lost 0 bases, and 11 bases lay in between. CDR3 length equals 15 residues. The V gene's germline CDR1 is SGHAT and CDR2 FQDESV (reference sequence). This chain's CDR3 is CASSLSGFISYEQYF. CDR3 DNA: TGTGCCAGCAGCTTATCAGGGTTCATCTCCTACGAGCAGTACTTC.

For this clonotype: This is likely an artifact of a read error, given a far larger clone one base away. CDR3 sequence reads: CASSRGSYGYTF. The CDR3 bases are TGTGCCAGCAGCCGGGGCAGCTATGGCTACACCTTC. The chain joins TRBV5-5 to TRBJ1-2; possible D gene TRBD1, 5 bases. CDR1 and CDR2 from the germline V gene are SGHKS and YYEKEE (reference sequence). The V gene lost 4 bases and the J gene lost 4 bases, with 8 bases spanning the gap. The CDR3 has 12 residues.

This clonotype was found many times. Written as DNA, the CDR3 is TGTGCCAGCAGCTTATTGGCGGCAGGGGCCTTGAACACTGAAGCTTTCTTT. Translation: CASSLLAAGALNTEAFF. The genes are TRBV7-2 and TRBJ1-1, with D perhaps TRBD1 (6 bases). Per germline, CDR1 SGHTA and CDR2 FQGNSA. The CDR3 runs 17 residues. V lost 2 bases and J lost 0, with 16 bases in between.

This clonotype was recorded many times. This chain uses TRBV24-1 with TRBJ2-1; TRBD2 agrees at 9 bases. Germline assignment: CDR1 KGHDR and CDR2 SFDVKD. The CDR3 spans 14 residues. Losses at the gene ends were 3 bases for V and 6 bases for J; bases not matched to a gene: 2. The DNA for the CDR3 is TGTGCCACCAGTGATGGACTAGCGACCAATGAGCAGTTCTTC. The encoded protein is CATSDGLATNEQFF.